The entry below describes one T cell receptor beta chain. The sample originates from a study of blood T cell repertoires in COVID-19. Study-level information: The analysed material was cDNA or gDNA that came from T cells, B-cell-depleted T cells, or PBMCs.

Between the trimmed V and J ends, which lost 5 bases and 9 bases, there was a span of 11 bases. The length of the CDR3 is 12 residues. Cohorts were based on clinical histories the participants reported. Authors' analysis steps: Estimates of nucleated cell counts were drawn from the amplification of reference gene primers. Sequencing used immunoSEQ multiplex PCR; TCRdb keeps in-frame clones, though not all of them. The DNA gave D and trimming, while V, J and clone size come from that table. The table shows 300,000 to 350,000 clones, with 70% to 90% occurring only once. This TCR derives from a man aged 25-45 years who had recovered from COVID-19. The sample consisted of PBMCs or T cells enriched from blood (not recorded which). The J gene is TRBJ2-1, the V gene TRBV12-3 or TRBV12-4; maybe TRBD1 (5 bases). The CDR3 protein is CASSPQGSEQFF. CDR3 bases: TGTGCCAGCAGTCCTCAGGGTAGTGAGCAGTTCTTC.